These T cell receptor beta chains were read from a single sample in a study of spatial heterogeneity in lung cancer. TCRdb re-derived calls from the 5' RACE reads in MiXCR, one entry per CDR3 protein. The data show approximately 100,000 distinct CDR3 sequences, around 19% seen once. The material was PBMCs, obtained at follow-up. These receptors originate from a male donor with early-stage non-small cell lung cancer. Each CDR3 is given with its conserved first and last residue. A D gene is named only where the DNA matches it firmly. The size of a clone is reported for some rows only, either as once, few or many, or as a class for expanded clones.

J | V | D | size | CDR3 | DNA
TRBJ1-6 | TRBV6-5 | NA | many | CASSREQNSPLHF | TGTGCCAGCAGTCGAGAACAGAATTCACCCCTCCACTTT
TRBJ1-1 | TRBV27 | NA | NA | CASSLTLMNTEAFF | TGTGCCAGCAGTTTGACACTGATGAACACTGAAGCTTTCTTT
TRBJ1-5 | TRBV20-1 | TRBD1 | many | CSVGTDNQPQHF | TGCAGTGTCGGGACAGACAATCAGCCCCAGCATTTT
TRBJ1-6 | TRBV3-2 | NA | few | CASSQDGTCWGSPLHF | TGTGCCAGCAGCCAAGATGGCACCTGCTGGGGTTCACCCCTCCACTTT
TRBJ2-6 | TRBV20-1 | NA | NA | CSARRQGISGANVLTF | TGCAGTGCAAGGAGGCAGGGGATATCTGGGGCCAACGTCCTGACTTTC
TRBJ2-7 | TRBV5-6 | NA | NA | CASSFRAADYEQYF | TGTGCCAGCAGCTTTCGGGCAGCGGACTACGAGCAGTACTTC
TRBJ1-6 | TRBV12-5 | NA | few | CASGLAPAEGLSPLHF | TGTGCTAGTGGTTTGGCGCCGGCCGAAGGCCTATCACCCCTCCACTTT
TRBJ1-5 | TRBV18 | NA | many | CASSPQGGYNQPQHF | TGTGCCAGCTCACCACAAGGGGGATACAATCAGCCCCAGCATTTT
TRBJ1-5 | TRBV5-5 | NA | few | CASSPGRNSNQPQHF | TGTGCCAGCAGCCCCGGACGGAATAGCAATCAGCCCCAGCATTTT
TRBJ2-2 | TRBV4-3 | NA | few | CASSPWTGGGELFF | TGCGCCAGCAGCCCCTGGACCGGGGGCGGGGAGCTGTTTTTT
TRBJ2-2 | TRBV6-5 | NA | NA | CASSSLLAKEPGELFF | TGTGCCAGCAGTTCCCTATTAGCGAAGGAGCCCGGGGAGCTGTTTTTT
TRBJ2-3 | TRBV12-3/TRBV12-4 | NA | NA | CASSLALSGYTQYF | TGTGCCAGCAGTTTAGCGCTAAGCGGATATACGCAGTATTTT
TRBJ2-2 | TRBV23-1 | NA | few | CASSLQQASNTGELFF | TGCGCCAGCAGCCTTCAACAGGCATCGAACACCGGGGAGCTGTTTTTT
TRBJ2-1 | TRBV21-1 | NA | few | CASRRQDLNNEQFF | TGTGCCAGCAGGAGGCAGGACCTAAACAATGAGCAGTTCTTC
TRBJ1-1 | TRBV3-1 | NA | NA | CANSQIQGNTEAFF | TGTGCCAACAGCCAAATACAGGGGAACACTGAAGCTTTCTTT
TRBJ1-6 | TRBV10-3 | NA | NA | CAISESLDSNSPLHF | TGTGCCATCAGTGAGTCATTGGACAGCAATTCACCCCTCCACTTT
TRBJ2-1 | TRBV24-1 | TRBD2 | many | CATNLSGSNEQFF | TGTGCCACCAACCTTAGCGGGAGCAATGAGCAGTTCTTC
TRBJ2-7 | TRBV5-6 | NA | NA | CASSWAWAYEQYF | TGTGCCAGCAGCTGGGCTTGGGCCTACGAGCAGTACTTC
TRBJ2-1 | TRBV18 | NA | NA | CASSPLGAGFASEQFF | TGTGCCAGCTCACCCTTGGGGGCAGGGTTCGCGAGTGAGCAGTTCTTC
TRBJ2-2 | TRBV2 | NA | few | CASSESRATPGELFF | TGTGCCAGCAGTGAATCCAGGGCTACCCCCGGGGAGCTGTTTTTT
TRBJ2-7 | TRBV7-8 | TRBD1 | NA | CASGGQGVFEQYF | TGTGCCAGCGGGGGACAGGGCGTATTCGAGCAGTACTTC
TRBJ2-3 | TRBV28 | NA | medium-sized | CASSFQSPAGQYF | TGTGCCAGCAGTTTTCAAAGTCCCGCCGGGCAGTATTTT
TRBJ2-7 | TRBV7-2 | NA | NA | CASSSSDGELYF | TGTGCCAGCAGCTCCTCGGACGGCGAGCTGTACTTC
TRBJ2-1 | TRBV2 | NA | NA | CASSEGSRANEQFF | TGTGCCAGCAGTGAAGGCTCTCGGGCCAATGAGCAGTTCTTC
TRBJ2-5 | TRBV12-3/TRBV12-4 | TRBD2 | NA | CASSPSGRGRETQYF | TGTGCCAGCAGTCCCTCCGGGAGGGGTAGAGAGACCCAGTACTTC
TRBJ2-6 | TRBV18 | NA | few | CASSLASGANVLTF | TGTGCCAGCTCGCTGGCATCTGGGGCCAACGTCCTGACTTTC
TRBJ2-1 | TRBV12-3/TRBV12-4 | NA | NA | CASSPLRRGLPWDEQFF | TGTGCCAGCAGCCCCTTGCGGAGGGGGCTTCCATGGGATGAGCAGTTCTTC
TRBJ2-3 | TRBV9 | TRBD2 | few | CASSVAGRATDTQYF | TGTGCCAGCAGCGTAGCCGGGAGGGCCACAGATACGCAGTATTTT
TRBJ2-1 | TRBV24-1 | TRBD2 | NA | CATSDPIPSSGGFNEQFF | TGTGCCACCAGTGACCCTATTCCGTCTAGCGGGGGATTTAATGAGCAGTTCTTC
TRBJ1-2 | TRBV24-1 | NA | NA | CATAEENYGYTF | TGTGCCACCGCCGAAGAAAACTATGGCTACACCTTC
TRBJ2-3 | TRBV20-1 | TRBD1 | NA | CSAVGQGQTDTQYF | TGCAGTGCTGTTGGACAGGGTCAAACAGATACGCAGTATTTT
TRBJ1-3 | TRBV29-1 | NA | few | CSVLVPGNTIYF | TGCAGCGTTCTGGTCCCTGGAAACACCATATATTTT
TRBJ1-2 | TRBV19 | NA | few | CASRHPRDPPILGYGYTF | TGTGCCAGTAGGCACCCCCGGGACCCCCCAATATTGGGTTATGGCTACACCTTC
TRBJ2-2 | TRBV6-4 | TRBD1 | few | CASSAQGQMNTGELFF | TGTGCCAGCAGCGCCCAGGGACAGATGAACACCGGGGAGCTGTTTTTT
TRBJ2-7 | TRBV7-9 | NA | NA | CASGQVGYEQYF | TGTGCCAGCGGGCAGGTAGGCTACGAGCAGTACTTC
TRBJ2-2 | TRBV12-3/TRBV12-4 | TRBD1 | NA | CASSVGTGGMSGELFF | TGTGCCAGCAGTGTGGGGACAGGGGGCATGTCCGGGGAGCTGTTTTTT
TRBJ2-7 | TRBV20-1 | TRBD1 | NA | CSAEIPGQRYEQYF | TGCAGTGCAGAAATTCCGGGACAGCGCTACGAGCAGTACTTC
TRBJ2-3 | TRBV29-1 | NA | NA | CSLWAGEGGTQYF | TGCAGTCTGTGGGCAGGGGAAGGTGGTACGCAGTATTTT
TRBJ2-4 | TRBV20-1 | NA | many | CSASDRLAKNIQYF | TGCAGTGCATCCGACCGACTAGCCAAAAACATTCAGTACTTC
TRBJ2-2 | TRBV9 | TRBD2 | NA | CASSPRELPPGLAGANTGELVF | TGTGCCAGCAGCCCTCGAGAACTCCCCCCGGGACTAGCGGGGGCCAACACCGGGGAGCTGGTTTTT
TRBJ1-5 | TRBV5-1 | NA | NA | CASSSLVGQPQHF | TGCGCCAGCAGTTCTCTTGTTGGTCAGCCCCAGCATTTT
TRBJ2-7 | TRBV4-1 | TRBD2 | few | CASSRFTDPLAGSGGWIGEQYF | TGCGCCAGCAGCCGATTCACCGACCCGCTAGCGGGAAGTGGGGGATGGATCGGCGAGCAGTACTTC
TRBJ2-1 | TRBV20-1 | NA | NA | CSARSRHSYNEQFF | TGCAGTGCTAGGTCTAGACACTCCTACAATGAGCAGTTCTTC
TRBJ2-5 | TRBV20-1 | NA | NA | CSARDWVEEETQYF | TGCAGTGCTAGAGATTGGGTCGAAGAAGAGACCCAGTACTTC
TRBJ1-2 | TRBV10-3 | NA | NA | CAISDTALGDGYTF | TGTGCCATCAGTGACACAGCCTTGGGGGATGGCTACACCTTC
TRBJ2-5 | TRBV20-1 | TRBD2 | few | CSARDPAARAGGPPRETQYF | TGCAGTGCTAGAGATCCCGCCGCTAGAGCGGGAGGGCCGCCCAGGGAGACCCAGTACTTC
TRBJ2-5 | TRBV4-2 | TRBD2 | many | CASSPGLAGEKGYQETQYF | TGTGCCAGCAGCCCAGGACTAGCGGGAGAAAAGGGGTACCAAGAGACCCAGTACTTC
TRBJ2-1 | TRBV6-2/TRBV6-3 | NA | NA | CASSGLFNEQFF | TGTGCCAGCAGCGGACTGTTCAATGAGCAGTTCTTC
TRBJ1-2 | TRBV29-1 | NA | NA | CSVDSTGTNYGYTF | TGCAGCGTCGATTCAACAGGGACTAACTATGGCTACACCTTC
TRBJ1-6 | TRBV20-1 | NA | NA | CSVGGTANSPLHF | TGCAGTGTAGGGGGGACGGCCAATTCACCCCTCCACTTT
TRBJ1-3 | TRBV4-2 | TRBD1 | many | CASSQERTGPFSGNTIYF | TGTGCCAGCAGCCAAGAAAGGACAGGGCCATTCTCTGGAAACACCATATATTTT
TRBJ2-1 | TRBV11-2 | NA | NA | CASSFEGSSYNEQFF | TGTGCCAGCAGCTTCGAAGGGAGCTCCTACAATGAGCAGTTCTTC
TRBJ1-5 | TRBV7-2 | NA | NA | CASSPSGANQPQHF | TGTGCCAGCAGCCCGTCCGGGGCCAATCAGCCCCAGCATTTT
TRBJ2-3 | TRBV20-1 | TRBD2 | NA | CSATGHKRDQRTDTQYF | TGCAGTGCTACTGGACACAAGCGGGACCAGAGGACAGATACGCAGTATTTT